The next 20 T cell receptor beta chains were all read from a single sample in a study of blood T cell repertoires in COVID-19. The assay was immunoSEQ multiplex PCR, and TCRdb's table has in-frame clones only and misses some. There are under 200,000 clones in the sample; 74% occur only once, and 3% lies in the top ten. The sequenced material came from peripheral blood. These receptors were taken from a woman of 80 years or more with acute or convalescent COVID-19.

The rearrangement uses TRBV29-1 and TRBJ1-3; no firm D call. The ends were cut back, 3 bases at V and 0 bases at J, with 9 bases in the middle. Germline V gene lookup returns CDR1 SQVTM and CDR2 ANQGSEA. The CDR3 spans 14 residues. In nucleotides, the CDR3 is TGCAGCGTTGATGAGAACCGCTCTGGAAACACCATATATTTT. This translates into CSVDENRSGNTIYF.

The genes are TRBV11-3 and TRBJ2-2; the D is unclear. The CDR3 sequence is 15 residues long. CDR1 and CDR2 from the germline V gene are SGHNT and YENEEA. V was clipped by 5 bases and J by 0 bases, with 10 bases between them. The CDR3 loop reads CASSHRTTNTGELFF. The CDR3 nucleotides are TGTGCCAGCAGCCACCGAACAACGAACACCGGGGAGCTGTTTTTT.

The rearrangement links TRBV7-2 to TRBJ2-1; D is perhaps TRBD2 (6 bases). CDR3 size: 16 residues. V was shortened by 1 base and J by 0 bases, with 10 bases between the two germline ends. CDR1 and CDR2 (germline): SGHTA, FQGNSA. The CDR3 DNA sequence: TGTGCCAGCAGCTTAGAGGGTAGCGGCTCCTACAATGAGCAGTTCTTC. Protein product: CASSLEGSGSYNEQFF.

This rearrangement joins TRBV12-5 to TRBJ2-2; no clear D gene. CDR1 is LGHNT, CDR2 FRNRAP, per germline. V lost 7 bases and J lost 8, with 11 bases in between. The CDR3 is 12 amino acids. CDR3 residues: CASALTGGELFF. Written as DNA, the CDR3 is TGTGCTAGTGCCTTGACTGGGGGGGAGCTGTTTTTT.

The V call is TRBV18, the J call TRBJ1-4; perhaps TRBD1 as D (6 bases). Germline CDR1 and CDR2: KGHSH and LQKENI. V was trimmed by 5 bases and J by 3 bases, leaving 13 bases between them. This CDR3 has 15 amino acids. The CDR3 here is CASSARGDANEKLFF. The CDR3 nucleotides are TGTGCCAGCTCAGCCAGGGGTGATGCTAATGAAAAACTGTTTTTT. The variable domain in full, completed from reference TRBV18 and TRBJ1-4, reads NAGVMQNPRHLVRRRGQEARLRCSPMKGHSHVYWYRQLPEEGLKFMVYLQKENIIDESGMPKERFSAEFPKEGPSILRIQQVVRGDSAAYFCASSARGDANEKLFFGSGTQLSVL.

The chain employs TRBV5-1 and TRBJ2-5; 13 nucleotides align to TRBD2. The germline gives CDR1 SGHRS, CDR2 YFSETQ. CDR3 size: 16 residues. After removal of 5 bases from V and 5 bases from J, the junction contained 9 bases not matched to a gene. The CDR3 coding sequence is TGCGCCAGCAGGAGTTTAGGACTAGCGGGAGTTGAGACCCAGTACTTC. Protein: CASRSLGLAGVETQYF. The full variable domain, with the rest looked up from reference TRBV5-1 and TRBJ2-5, is KAGVTQTPRYLIKTRGQQVTLSCSPISGHRSVSWYQQTPGQGLQFLFEYFSETQRNKGNFPGRFSGRQFSNSRSEMNVSTLELGDSALYLCASRSLGLAGVETQYFGPGTRLLVL.

This clone was counted between two and nine times. The chain recombines TRBV5-5 with TRBJ2-1; no reliable D call. This CDR3 comprises 17 residues. Germline lookup yields CDR1 SGHKS and CDR2 YYEKEE (reference sequence). Trimming removed 2 bases from V and 4 bases from J, with 19 bases in between. The CDR3 region is CASSLSPYLGRYNEQFF. The CDR3 nucleotides are TGTGCCAGCAGCTTATCACCGTATCTAGGAAGGTACAATGAGCAGTTCTTC.

The chain recombines TRBV2 with TRBJ1-5, with TRBD1 identical over 7 bases. CDR1 is SNHLY, CDR2 FYNNEI, per germline. The CDR3 spans 15 residues. With V trimmed by 5 bases and J by 0 bases, 4 bases remained unmatched. This CDR3 is CASSYQGVSNQPQHF. The CDR3 DNA is TGTGCCAGCAGTTACCAGGGGGTTAGCAATCAGCCCCAGCATTTT.

The V call is TRBV2, the J call TRBJ2-1; 12 nucleotides align to TRBD2. The CDR3 totals 14 residues. V shed 4 bases, J shed 8 bases, and the junction held 3 bases outside the gene matches. Germline CDR1 reads SNHLY; CDR2 reads FYNNEI. CDR3 residues: CASSVTSGRDEQFF. CDR3 DNA sequence: TGTGCCAGCAGTGTGACTAGCGGGAGAGATGAGCAGTTCTTC.

The chain is built from TRBV5-4 and TRBJ2-3; 8 bases agree with TRBD2. This CDR3 comprises 15 residues. V shed 4 bases and J 0 bases; nucleotides not matched to a gene: 4. Germline loops: CDR1 SGHNT, CDR2 YYREEE (reference sequence). The CDR3 coding sequence is TGTGCCAGCAGCCAGTCTAGCGGGAGCACAGATACGCAGTATTTT. This translates into CASSQSSGSTDTQYF.

This chain joins TRBV9 and TRBJ1-4; 7 nucleotides line up with TRBD1. CDR1 and CDR2 from the germline V gene are SGDLS and YYNGEE. The CDR3 covers 14 residues. With 1 base clipped from V and 7 bases from J, the junction kept 4 bases outside the gene matches. The DNA of the CDR3 is TGTGCCAGCAGCGTAAGGGGGCTTGGTGAAAAACTGTTTTTT. As protein: CASSVRGLGEKLFF.

The CDR3: CASSPDIFNQPQHF. The CDR3 DNA follows: TGTGCCAGCAGTCCGGACATATTTAATCAGCCCCAGCATTTT. The V gene is TRBV3-1 (or the pseudogene TRBV3-2), the J gene TRBJ1-5, with D tentatively TRBD1 (5 bases). Trimming removed 6 bases from V and 4 bases from J, with 13 bases in between. This CDR3 comprises 14 residues. CDR1 and CDR2 from the germline V gene are LGHDT and YNNKEL (reference sequence).

In the case of this clone: Sequence at one end of the junction differs from germline and may be a read error. The V call is TRBV6-4, the J call TRBJ2-1, with D possibly being TRBD1 (6 bases). The CDR3 is made up of 13 amino acids. Germline CDR1 MRHNA, CDR2 SNTAGT. CDR3 DNA: TGTGCCAGCAGTGAGGGCAGGGACAACGAGCAGTTCTTC. Amino acid sequence: CASSEGRDNEQFF.

In regard to this clone: The same CDR3 is also encoded by other DNA sequences in this sample. The chain carries TRBV28 and TRBJ2-7, with TRBD2 matching 14 bases. The CDR3 extends over 16 amino acids. In germline, CDR1 is MDHEN, CDR2 SYDVKM. Trimming cost V 2 bases and J 3 bases; bases outside gene matches: 3. DNA for the CDR3: TGTGCCAGCAGTTTAGCCGGGACTAGCGGGAGCTACGAGCAGTACTTC. It translates to CASSLAGTSGSYEQYF.

The V and J genes are TRBV28 and TRBJ2-7; 10 nucleotides align to TRBD1. Germline CDR1 and CDR2: MDHEN and SYDVKM. CDR3 length: 15 amino acids. V shed 5 bases, J shed 4 bases, and the junction held 8 bases outside the gene matches. CDR3 nucleotide sequence: TGTGCCAGCAGTCTACCCGGGACAGGGGTTTACGAGCAGTACTTC. As protein: CASSLPGTGVYEQYF.

The chain carries TRBV30 and TRBJ2-5; 10 nucleotides line up with TRBD2. Germline trimming cut 1 base from V and 1 base from J; bases unmatched to any gene: 3. In germline, CDR1 is GTSNPN, CDR2 SVGIG (reference sequence). The CDR3 contains 15 residues. The CDR3 is CAWSAGLASQETQYF. CDR3 bases: TGTGCCTGGAGTGCGGGACTAGCGTCCCAAGAGACCCAGTACTTC. The whole variable domain, filled in from reference TRBV30 and TRBJ2-5, reads SQTIHQWPATLVQPVGSPLSLECTVEGTSNPNLYWYRQAAGRGLQLLFYSVGIGQISSEVPQNLSASRPQDRQFILSSKKLLLSDSGFYLCAWSAGLASQETQYFGPGTRLLVL.

The V and J genes are TRBV29-1 and TRBJ1-2; possible D gene TRBD1, 6 bases. V lost 3 bases to trimming and J lost 2 bases, with 7 bases between them. Germline CDR1 and CDR2: SQVTM and ANQGSEA. This CDR3 contains 12 residues. CDR3 protein: CSVDGTNYGYTF. For the CDR3, the DNA is TGCAGCGTTGACGGGACAAACTATGGCTACACCTTC.

The CDR3 coding sequence is TGTGCCAGCAGTTTATTGCCGACAGTCTCTGGGGCCAACGTCCTGACTTTC. Protein sequence: CASSLLPTVSGANVLTF. The rearrangement joins TRBV27 to TRBJ2-6; tentative D call: TRBD1 (5 bases). The CDR3 is made up of 17 amino acids. Germline CDR1 is MNHEY and CDR2 is SMNVEV (reference sequence). With 1 base removed from V and 0 bases from J, the gap between germline ends came to 10 bases.

V is TRBV7-2 and J is TRBJ2-7; 7 nucleotides match TRBD1. The junction had 7 bases not matched to a gene; V was cut back by 4 bases and J by 4 bases. Germline CDR1 is SGHTA and CDR2 is FQGNSA. The CDR3 totals 14 residues. The CDR3 reads CASSSQTGSYEQYF. The CDR3 DNA reads as TGTGCCAGCAGCTCCCAGACAGGGAGTTACGAGCAGTACTTC.

The rearrangement links TRBV11-2 to TRBJ2-7, with 7 bases matching TRBD2. V shed 0 bases, J shed 3 bases, and the junction held 5 bases outside the gene matches. This CDR3 is built from 15 residues. Germline V gives CDR1 SGHAT, CDR2 FQNNGV. The CDR3 sequence is CASSLEVTSLYEQYF. The CDR3 nucleotides are TGTGCCAGCAGCTTAGAGGTGACTAGCCTCTACGAGCAGTACTTC.